These 18 T cell receptor beta chains were sequenced from one sample in a study of Ad26.COV2.S vaccination and SARS-CoV-2 variants. The sample's treatment: over 15 received Ad26.COV2.S at low or high dose, single or two shots; roughly five received placebo; per-sample allocation not given. Sampling was performed 63 days after the first vaccine or placebo injection. Clones were read by immunoSEQ multiplex PCR, and TCRdb kept only the in-frame ones, dropping some. Of some 350,000 clones in the sample, roughly 88% are singletons; the top ten hold 4.5% to 7%. The sequencing used peripheral blood, collected in a trial of Ad26.COV2.S vaccine versus placebo. These receptors all come from a person between 18 and 60 years old who received the Ad26.COV2.S COVID-19 vaccine or a placebo.

This rearrangement joins TRBV29-1 to TRBJ2-3, with D possibly called TRBD1 or TRBD2 (5 bases each). The germline CDR1 and CDR2 sequences are SQVTM and ANQGSEA. Trimming took 5 bases from V and 2 from J, leaving 11 bases between them. The CDR3 contains 13 residues. For the CDR3, the DNA is TGCAGCGTTATGGGGGTTTACACAGATACGCAGTATTTT. Amino acid sequence: CSVMGVYTDTQYF.

This chain links TRBV25-1 with TRBJ2-5; 7 bases align to TRBD1. V lost 3 bases, J lost 2 bases, and 15 bases stayed unmatched. Germline V gene data show CDR1 as MGHDK and CDR2 as SYGVNS. This CDR3 is 18 amino acids long. The CDR3 nucleotides are TGTGCCAGCAGTGAGCGGCAGGGGGTTAAAACTAGGCAAGAGACCCAGTACTTC. Translated: CASSERQGVKTRQETQYF.

J is TRBJ2-7 and V is TRBV2; 8 bases are shared with TRBD1. The germline CDR1 and CDR2 sequences are SNHLY and FYNNEI. The CDR3 has 10 residues. After removal of 11 bases from V and 7 bases from J, the junction contained 4 bases not matched to a gene. The CDR3 spells CASQGGEQYF. CDR3 nucleotides: TGTGCCTCACAGGGGGGTGAGCAGTACTTC.

The chain links TRBV23-1 to TRBJ2-1; D perhaps matches TRBD1 (6 bases). TRBV23-1 is flagged as an ORF with uncertain function. CDR3 size: 17 residues. V shed 8 bases and J shed 5 bases, with 25 bases lying between them. The CDR3 nucleotides read TGCGCCAGCCTTCCGGACAGAGTAAGATCGCCTAACAATGAGCAGTTCTTC. It codes for CASLPDRVRSPNNEQFF.

V gene TRBV4-1 combines with J gene TRBJ1-3, with 9 nucleotides matching TRBD1. The CDR3 loop spans 15 amino acids. The V gene's germline CDR1 is MGHRA and CDR2 YSYEKL. Trimming took 5 bases from V and 2 from J; bases not matched to a gene: 4. CDR3 in amino acids: CASSTGTGPGNTIYF. CDR3 nucleotides: TGCGCCAGCAGCACGGGGACAGGGCCTGGAAACACCATATATTTT.

CDR3 nucleotide sequence: TGTGCCAGCAATCATGGGGGTTCAAGGGTATGGGGCAATCAGCCCCAGCATTTT. This gives the protein CASNHGGSRVWGNQPQHF. The chain carries TRBV28 and TRBJ1-5; D is perhaps TRBD1 (5 bases). Germline CDR1 is MDHEN and CDR2 is SYDVKM. The CDR3 runs to 18 residues. With 7 bases removed from V and 2 bases from J, the gap between germline ends came to 24 bases. Drawing the rest from reference TRBV28 and TRBJ1-5, the complete variable domain is DVKVTQSSRYLVKRTGEKVFLECVQDMDHENMFWYRQDPGLGLRLIYFSYDVKMKEKGDIPEGYSVSREKKERFSLILESASTNQTSMYLCASNHGGSRVWGNQPQHFGDGTRLSIL.

This rearrangement joins TRBV6-5 to TRBJ2-2; D remains ambiguous. The CDR3 runs to 12 residues. Germline V gene lookup returns CDR1 MNHEY and CDR2 SVGAGI. V dropped 2 bases and J dropped 6 bases, with 4 bases sitting between them. The DNA of the CDR3 is TGTGCCAGCAGTTACGTCTCCGGGGAGCTGTTTTTT. This codes for CASSYVSGELFF.

The J gene is TRBJ1-3, the V gene TRBV5-5; D gene uncertain. Per germline, CDR1 SGHKS and CDR2 YYEKEE (reference sequence). The CDR3 contains 13 residues. Trimming took off 2 bases at V and 4 bases at J, with 7 bases between the two ends. As DNA, the CDR3 is TGTGCCAGCAGCTTAGAGTGGGGAAACACCATATATTTT. It is translated as CASSLEWGNTIYF.

The rearrangement joins TRBV4-1 to TRBJ1-5; possibly TRBD1 for D (5 bases). The CDR3 is made up of 17 amino acids. The V gene's germline CDR1 is MGHRA and CDR2 YSYEKL. V lost 1 base and J 3 bases, leaving 16 bases between the germline ends. Here the CDR3 reads CASSQVLLVGANQPQHF. CDR3 nucleotide sequence: TGCGCCAGCAGCCAAGTGCTATTAGTAGGGGCCAATCAGCCCCAGCATTTT.

The V and J genes are TRBV7-9 and TRBJ1-2, with TRBD1 as a possible D gene (6 bases). V dropped 1 base and J dropped 5 bases, with 11 bases sitting between them. The germline V gene encodes CDR1 SEHNR and CDR2 FQNEAQ (reference sequence). There are 14 residues in the CDR3. This CDR3 is CASSLGGGDYGYTF. The CDR3, as DNA: TGTGCCAGCAGCTTAGGAGGGGGGGATTATGGCTACACCTTC.

The chain couples TRBV12-3 or TRBV12-4 to TRBJ1-5, with D uncertain. Between the trimmed V and J ends, which lost 2 bases and 9 bases, there was a span of 11 bases. This CDR3 contains 13 residues. The CDR3 sequence: CASSLSANGPQHF. The CDR3 DNA is TGTGCCAGCAGTTTATCGGCCAATGGGCCCCAGCATTTT.

The chain combines TRBV25-1 with TRBJ1-1; no reliable D call. Trimming pared 6 bases from V and 1 base from J, leaving 6 bases between. CDR1 and CDR2 from the germline V gene are MGHDK and SYGVNS. The CDR3 is made up of 12 amino acids. The CDR3 spells CASSRQNTEAFF. CDR3 in DNA: TGTGCCAGCAGCCGCCAGAACACTGAAGCTTTCTTT.

The J gene is TRBJ2-2, the V gene TRBV7-9; a weak D match, TRBD2 (5 bases). Trimming shortened V by 5 bases and J by 5 bases, and 9 bases separated the two germline ends. This CDR3 is 13 amino acids long. The germline V gene encodes CDR1 SEHNR and CDR2 FQNEAQ (reference sequence). CDR3 in amino acids: CASSPWTTGELFF. The CDR3 DNA is TGTGCCAGCAGCCCCTGGACTACCGGGGAGCTGTTTTTT.

This clone has more than one count but fewer than ten. The chain couples TRBV5-1 to TRBJ1-2, with D unclear. CDR1 is SGHRS and CDR2 is YFSETQ in the germline V gene. The V end lost 4 bases, the J end lost 6 bases, and 10 bases lay between the germline ends. The CDR3 consists of 12 residues. DNA of the CDR3: TGCGCCAGCAGCCCTACAATGAATGGCTACACCTTC. Translation: CASSPTMNGYTF. The full variable domain, rest sourced from reference TRBV5-1 and TRBJ1-2, is KAGVTQTPRYLIKTRGQQVTLSCSPISGHRSVSWYQQTPGQGLQFLFEYFSETQRNKGNFPGRFSGRQFSNSRSEMNVSTLELGDSALYLCASSPTMNGYTFGSGTRLTVV.

The V call is TRBV5-1, the J call TRBJ1-2; D is possibly TRBD1 (5 bases). Trimming took off 4 bases at V and 8 bases at J, with 15 bases between the two ends. The CDR3 has 13 residues. Germline V gives CDR1 SGHRS, CDR2 YFSETQ. The CDR3 sequence is CASSPTTKGGYTF. The CDR3 DNA reads as TGCGCCAGCAGCCCCACTACGAAGGGGGGCTACACCTTC.

This chain joins TRBV7-9 and TRBJ2-4; tentative D call: TRBD2 (5 bases). The germline V gene encodes CDR1 SEHNR and CDR2 FQNEAQ (reference sequence). This CDR3 is built from 14 residues. Trimming cost V 4 bases and J 7 bases, with 14 bases left between them. The CDR3 region is CASSSSSGVNIQYF. The CDR3 DNA sequence: TGTGCCAGCAGCTCCTCCTCCGGGGTCAACATTCAGTACTTC.

The chain has TRBV11-2 and TRBJ2-1; perhaps D is TRBD1 or TRBD2 (5 bases each). This CDR3 is built from 15 residues. Trimming shortened V by 0 bases and J by 4 bases, and 10 bases separated the two germline ends. Germline V CDR1 and CDR2: SGHAT, FQNNGV. CDR3 nucleotides: TGTGCCAGCAGCTTAGACGGGGCAGTTTACAATGAGCAGTTCTTC. Translated: CASSLDGAVYNEQFF. The whole variable domain, filled in from reference TRBV11-2 and TRBJ2-1, reads EAGVAQSPRYKIIEKRQSVAFWCNPISGHATLYWYQQILGQGPKLLIQFQNNGVVDDSQLPKDRFSAERLKGVDSTLKIQPAKLEDSAVYLCASSLDGAVYNEQFFGPGTRLTVL.

The gene calls are TRBV5-1 and TRBJ2-2, with D perhaps assigned TRBD1 or TRBD2 (5 bases each). CDR3 size: 15 residues. Trimming left V 1 base short and J 3 bases short, with 10 bases between. CDR1 and CDR2 (germline): SGHRS, YFSETQ. CDR3 sequence: CASSLSVGDTGELFF. CDR3 nucleotide sequence: TGCGCCAGCAGCTTGTCGGTGGGGGACACCGGGGAGCTGTTTTTT.